The 28 T cell receptor beta chains below all came from one sample that was sequenced in a study of T-cell memory formation after mild COVID-19. TCRdb used MiXCR to reprocess the 5' RACE reads, holding one entry per CDR3 protein. This sample has about 49,000 distinct CDR3 sequences, with 27% found just once. The sample was PBMCs or a T cell subset sorted from them (not recorded which). Receptor source: a man in his late teens or twenties who had mild COVID-19 (a few samples of this study predate the infection). Cell type and time point are not known.

The chain carries TRBV6-2 or TRBV6-3 and TRBJ2-3, with a tentative D call TRBD1 (5 bases). The CDR3 spans 13 residues. V shed 5 bases and J shed 2 bases, with 8 bases lying between them. Germline V gives CDR1 MNHEY, CDR2 SVGEGT. In DNA, the CDR3 is TGTGCCAGCAGTCCGACAGACACAGATACGCAGTATTTT. Translated: CASSPTDTDTQYF.

This clonotype was picked up a small number of times. V is TRBV9 and J is TRBJ1-2, with 11 bases identical to TRBD1. Losses at the gene ends were 4 bases for V and 6 bases for J; bases not matched to a gene: 5. There are 14 residues in the CDR3. The germline CDR1 and CDR2 sequences are SGDLS and YYNGEE. The CDR3 DNA sequence: TGTGCCAGCAGCATTGGACAGGGGGCTGATGGCTACACCTTC. Residues: CASSIGQGADGYTF.

The rearrangement links TRBV2 to TRBJ2-5; the match to TRBD1 covers 8 bases. The J segment lost 5 bases and the V segment lost 6 bases, leaving 8 bases of the junction unmatched. The V gene's germline CDR1 is SNHLY and CDR2 FYNNEI. This CDR3 has 14 residues. In DNA form, the CDR3 reads TGTGCCAGCAGGCGGACAGGGCAGGGCGAGACCCAGTACTTC. It translates to CASRRTGQGETQYF. The complete variable domain, with remaining parts taken from reference TRBV2 and TRBJ2-5, reads EPEVTQTPSHQVTQMGQEVILRCVPISNHLYFYWYRQILGQKVEFLVSFYNNEISEKSEIFDDQFSVERPDGSNFTLKIRSTKLEDSAMYFCASRRTGQGETQYFGPGTRLLVL.

V usage is TRBV6-5 and J usage is TRBJ2-1; D is uncertain. This CDR3 is 15 amino acids long. V lost 0 bases, J lost 1 base, and 7 bases lay in between. Germline CDR1 reads MNHEY; CDR2 reads SVGAGI. The CDR3, as DNA: TGTGCCAGCAGTTACTCCCAGGCGTCCTACAATGAGCAGTTCTTC. This gives the protein CASSYSQASYNEQFF.

The genes are TRBV9 and TRBJ1-5; no clear D. Germline V CDR1 and CDR2: SGDLS, YYNGEE. V gave up 2 bases and J gave up 4 bases, with 13 bases separating them. This CDR3 region has 15 residues. The CDR3 nucleotides read TGTGCCAGCAGCGTTGATAGCATACCGAATCAGCCCCAGCATTTT. It is translated as CASSVDSIPNQPQHF.

This clonotype was counted only a few times. The chain carries TRBV4-1 and TRBJ1-3; a possible D gene is TRBD1 (6 bases). The CDR3 contains 17 residues. Germline CDR1 is MGHRA and CDR2 is YSYEKL. V lost 4 bases to trimming and J lost 0 bases, with 16 bases between them. CDR3 residues: CASSPRWGAGSGNTIYF. The CDR3 DNA follows: TGCGCCAGCAGCCCGCGCTGGGGGGCAGGCTCTGGAAACACCATATATTTT.

The chain is built from TRBV4-1 and TRBJ1-1, with D perhaps matching TRBD1 (5 bases). This CDR3 region has 16 residues. The V gene lost 4 bases and the J gene lost 1 base, with 16 bases spanning the gap. From germline, CDR1 is MGHRA and CDR2 YSYEKL. CDR3 in DNA: TGCGCCAGCAGCCTCCACCGGGACGGAGGGAACACTGAAGCTTTCTTT. Its translation is CASSLHRDGGNTEAFF.

V and J are TRBV5-6 and TRBJ2-3, with D hard to call. This CDR3 is 15 amino acids long. CDR1 is SGHDT and CDR2 is YYEEEE in the germline V gene. Trimming removed 2 bases from V and 1 base from J, with 11 bases in between. As DNA, the CDR3 is TGTGCCAGCAGCTTTCCCCCTACGGGCACAGATACGCAGTATTTT. Translation: CASSFPPTGTDTQYF.

V is TRBV5-1 and J is TRBJ2-5, with unresolved D. CDR3 size: 13 residues. V was shortened by 6 bases and J by 5 bases, with 14 bases between the two germline ends. From germline, CDR1 is SGHRS and CDR2 YFSETQ. As DNA, the CDR3 is TGCGCCAGCACTGATTACTCAAGGGAGACCCAGTACTTC. Amino acids: CASTDYSRETQYF.

Turning to this clonotype: One end of the junction is discordant with germline, which a read error may explain. V is TRBV6-5 and J is TRBJ2-2; D unclear. Germline V CDR1 and CDR2: MNHEY, SVGAGI. The CDR3 runs to 15 residues. In DNA form, the CDR3 reads TGTGCCAGCAGCCGGGTCATGGGGAACCCCGGGGAGCTGTTTTTT. Its translation is CASSRVMGNPGELFF.

This chain uses TRBV7-9 with TRBJ1-1, with a possible D match to TRBD1 (6 bases). The CDR3 extends over 15 amino acids. V was trimmed by 4 bases and J by 5 bases, leaving 17 bases between them. CDR1 and CDR2 from the germline V gene are SEHNR and FQNEAQ (reference sequence). The CDR3 region has the DNA TGTGCCAGCAGCTCTCGGGGGGGCCGGTGGACTGAAGCTTTCTTT. Translating gives CASSSRGGRWTEAFF.

This clonotype came up many times. V and J are TRBV5-1 and TRBJ2-7; 9 nucleotides match TRBD1. Germline assignment: CDR1 SGHRS and CDR2 YFSETQ. Losses at the gene ends were 2 bases for V and 6 bases for J; bases not matched to a gene: 6. The CDR3 runs to 14 residues. In DNA, the CDR3 is TGCGCCAGCAGCTTTCTTACAGGGGGCTCCGAGCAGTACTTC. This translates into CASSFLTGGSEQYF.

This clonotype was found once. The V gene is TRBV6-1, the J gene TRBJ2-3, with TRBD1 as a possible D gene (6 bases). The CDR3 covers 14 residues. Germline CDR1 MNHNS, CDR2 SASEGT. V lost 3 bases to trimming and J lost 0 bases, with 7 bases between them. CDR3 residues: CASSEGHSTDTQYF. DNA of the CDR3: TGTGCCAGCAGTGAGGGACACAGCACAGATACGCAGTATTTT.

This clonotype was seen only a few times. The V call is TRBV7-2, the J call TRBJ2-4; maybe TRBD2 (7 bases). This CDR3 contains 13 residues. Germline V gene sequence: CDR1 SGHTA, CDR2 FQGNSA. Trimming stripped 2 bases from V and 8 bases from J, with 10 bases between. In DNA, the CDR3 is TGTGCCAGCAGCTTAAGGGGGGGACACATTCAGTACTTC. It specifies CASSLRGGHIQYF.

V and J are TRBV4-3 and TRBJ2-7; D perhaps matches TRBD2 (5 bases). Germline loops: CDR1 LGHNA, CDR2 YSLEER. The CDR3 spans 14 residues. V lost 4 bases, J lost 5 bases, and 15 bases lay in between. The CDR3 spells CASSPGVGWDEQYF. The CDR3, as DNA: TGCGCCAGCAGCCCCGGGGTTGGGTGGGACGAGCAGTACTTC.

The rearrangement links TRBV7-6 to TRBJ2-1; 7 bases align to TRBD2. J was trimmed by 10 bases and V by 4 bases; bases with no gene match: 7. Germline lookup yields CDR1 SGHVS and CDR2 FNYEAQ. The CDR3 runs to 13 residues. The chain's CDR3 is CASSSLPAGEQFF. As DNA, the CDR3 is TGTGCCAGCAGCTCCCTCCCAGCGGGGGAGCAGTTCTTC.

This chain links TRBV11-2 with TRBJ2-3; no definite D call. Between the trimmed V and J ends, which lost 2 bases and 7 bases, there was a span of 10 bases. The CDR3 length is 13 residues. The germline V gene encodes CDR1 SGHAT and CDR2 FQNNGV. Here the CDR3 DNA reads TGTGCCAGCAGCTTATATCAGGCCTATACGCAGTATTTT. It codes for CASSLYQAYTQYF.

V and J are TRBV7-9 and TRBJ2-5, with 7 positions matching TRBD1. Trimming removed 8 bases from V and 4 bases from J; junction bases left unmatched: 7. From germline, CDR1 is SEHNR and CDR2 FQNEAQ (reference sequence). The CDR3 spans 13 residues. The CDR3 region is CASLQGPLETQYF. DNA for the CDR3: TGTGCCAGCTTACAGGGGCCGCTAGAGACCCAGTACTTC.

In this sample, this clonotype turned up a few times. The chain links TRBV7-8 to TRBJ2-7; 9 nucleotides agree with TRBD1. Trimming at V came to 6 bases and at J to 4 bases, leaving 13 bases not matched to a gene. The CDR3 contains 16 residues. CDR1 is SGHVS and CDR2 is FQNEAQ in the germline V gene. This chain's CDR3 is CASSFTGTGLLYEQYF. The CDR3 coding sequence is TGTGCCAGCAGTTTTACCGGGACAGGGCTTTTATACGAGCAGTACTTC. The full variable domain, rest sourced from reference TRBV7-8 and TRBJ2-7, is GAGVSQSPRYKVAKRGQDVALRCDPISGHVSLFWYQQALGQGPEFLTYFQNEAQLDKSGLPSDRFFAERPEGSVSTLKIQRTQQEDSAVYLCASSFTGTGLLYEQYFGPGTRLTVT.

This clonotype was found a few times. The V gene is TRBV6-6, the J gene TRBJ2-7, with D possibly matching TRBD2 (6 bases). CDR1 is MNHNY and CDR2 is SVGAGI in the germline V gene (reference sequence). The CDR3 is 15 amino acids. V was clipped by 6 bases and J by 0 bases, with 15 bases between them. CDR3 in amino acids: CASRLRDWSSYEQYF. The CDR3 DNA follows: TGTGCCAGCAGACTACGGGACTGGAGCTCCTACGAGCAGTACTTC.

In its sample, this clonotype was seen many times. The chain has TRBV29-1 and TRBJ2-3, with 9 nucleotides matching TRBD1. The CDR3 loop spans 15 amino acids. Trimming took 3 bases from V and 5 from J; bases not matched to a gene: 9. Germline CDR1 and CDR2: SQVTM and ANQGSEA. The CDR3, as DNA: TGCAGCGTTGATGCGGACAGGGGAAGTGAAGATACGCAGTATTTT. Translated: CSVDADRGSEDTQYF.

V usage is TRBV20-1 and J usage is TRBJ2-3; D gene uncertain. The germline CDR1 and CDR2 sequences are DFQATT and SNEGSKA (reference sequence). CDR3 length: 13 residues. Trimming removed 0 bases at V and 6 bases at J, with 10 bases between. CDR3: CSARDRPEDTQYF. The CDR3 nucleotides are TGCAGTGCTAGAGATCGGCCAGAGGATACGCAGTATTTT.

This chain connects TRBV6-5 to TRBJ1-4; D call uncertain. V lost 7 bases and J lost 8, with 8 bases in between. Germline CDR1 MNHEY, CDR2 SVGAGI. This CDR3 comprises 11 residues. The CDR3 protein is CASIGPEKLFF. CDR3 bases: TGTGCCAGCATCGGACCCGAAAAACTGTTTTTT.

The V call is TRBV5-6, the J call TRBJ2-1, with 10 bases fitting TRBD2. Germline CDR1 and CDR2: SGHDT and YYEEEE. The CDR3 is made up of 16 amino acids. V was pared by 4 bases and J by 0 bases, with 4 bases of the junction left unmatched. The chain's CDR3 is CASSVTSGISYNEQFF. DNA for the CDR3: TGTGCCAGCAGCGTAACTAGCGGGATCTCCTACAATGAGCAGTTCTTC.

V is TRBV4-1 and J is TRBJ1-6; maybe TRBD1 (5 bases). The V end was cut by 1 base, the J end by 4 bases, with 11 bases between. CDR3 length equals 16 residues. The germline V gene has CDR1 MGHRA and CDR2 YSYEKL. The CDR3 sequence: CASSQGLGQYNSPLHF. The DNA of the CDR3 is TGCGCCAGCAGCCAAGGGCTGGGGCAGTATAATTCACCCCTCCACTTT.

This chain links TRBV20-1 with TRBJ2-7, with D maybe TRBD2 (6 bases). Looked up from germline, CDR1 is DFQATT and CDR2 is SNEGSKA (reference sequence). The CDR3 is 14 amino acids. The V end lost 0 bases, the J end lost 6 bases, and 15 bases lay between the germline ends. CDR3 bases: TGCAGTGCTAGAGATGGGGGGTGGATGGGCGAGCAGTACTTC. It codes for CSARDGGWMGEQYF.

The rearrangement uses TRBV27 and TRBJ2-1; 7 bases are a match to TRBD1. Germline lookup yields CDR1 MNHEY and CDR2 SMNVEV (reference sequence). This CDR3 spans 15 amino acids. V lost 2 bases and J lost 5; bases outside the gene matches: 6. CDR3 sequence: CASSLQGVPHNEQFF. CDR3 nucleotide sequence: TGTGCCAGCAGTTTACAGGGGGTACCCCACAATGAGCAGTTCTTC.

V usage is TRBV28 and J usage is TRBJ2-7; a possible D gene is TRBD2 (6 bases). There are 15 residues in the CDR3. Germline CDR1 is MDHEN and CDR2 is SYDVKM. V was trimmed by 6 bases and J by 2 bases, leaving 17 bases between them. The CDR3, as DNA: TGTGCCAGCAGCCCGGGACCGGGGGTCACCTACGAGCAGTACTTC. It translates to CASSPGPGVTYEQYF.